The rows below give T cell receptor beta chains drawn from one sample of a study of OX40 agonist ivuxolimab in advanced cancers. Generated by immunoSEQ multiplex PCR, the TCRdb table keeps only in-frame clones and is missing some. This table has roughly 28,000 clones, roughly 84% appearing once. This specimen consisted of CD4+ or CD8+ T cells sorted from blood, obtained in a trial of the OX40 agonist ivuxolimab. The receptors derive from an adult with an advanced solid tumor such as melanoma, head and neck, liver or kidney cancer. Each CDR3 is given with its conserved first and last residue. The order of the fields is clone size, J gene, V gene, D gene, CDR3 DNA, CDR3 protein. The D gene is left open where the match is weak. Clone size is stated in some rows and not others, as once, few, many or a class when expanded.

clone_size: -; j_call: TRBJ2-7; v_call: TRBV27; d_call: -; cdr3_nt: TGTGCCAGCAGTTTATCATGGACAGCCTACGAGCAGTACTTC; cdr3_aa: CASSLSWTAYEQYF
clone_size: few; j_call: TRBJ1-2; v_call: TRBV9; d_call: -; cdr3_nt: TGTGCCAGCAGCTCTTCTTGGACGGCACTTGCTAACTATGGCTACACCTTC; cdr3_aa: CASSSSWTALANYGYTF
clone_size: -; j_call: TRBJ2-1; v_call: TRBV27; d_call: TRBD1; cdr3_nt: TGTGCCAGCAGTCAAAACAACCAGGGGGATGAGCAGTTCTTC; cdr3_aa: CASSQNNQGDEQFF
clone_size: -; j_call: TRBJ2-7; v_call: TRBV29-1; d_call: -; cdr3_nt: TGCAGCGTTGAAGATCGTACGGGCACCTACGAGCAGTACTTC; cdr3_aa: CSVEDRTGTYEQYF
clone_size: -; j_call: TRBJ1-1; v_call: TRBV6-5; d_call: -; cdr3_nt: TGTGCCAGCACCCACGGAGGAATAACTGAAGCTTTCTTT; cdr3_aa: CASTHGGITEAFF
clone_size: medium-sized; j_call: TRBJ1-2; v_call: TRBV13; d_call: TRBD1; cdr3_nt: TGTGCCAGCAGCAAGGACAGGGGTAACTATGGCTACACCTTC; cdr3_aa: CASSKDRGNYGYTF
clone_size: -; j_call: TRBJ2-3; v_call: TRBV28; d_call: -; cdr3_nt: TGTGCCAGCACCCTATTGGGGGGGACACGTGAATCGGATACGCAGTATTTT; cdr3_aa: CASTLLGGTRESDTQYF
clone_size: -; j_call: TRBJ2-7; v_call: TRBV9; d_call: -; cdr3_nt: TGTGCCAGCAGCCCCCGGACCCCCCCATACGAGCAGTACTTC; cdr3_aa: CASSPRTPPYEQYF
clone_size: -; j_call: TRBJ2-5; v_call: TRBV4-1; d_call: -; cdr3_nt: TGCGCCAGCAGCCAGAGCCCCCAAGAGACCCAGTACTTC; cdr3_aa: CASSQSPQETQYF
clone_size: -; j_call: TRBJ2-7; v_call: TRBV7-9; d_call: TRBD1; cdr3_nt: TGTGCCAGCAGCTTCCGGGGGACAGGGGACGAGCAGTACTTC; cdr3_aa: CASSFRGTGDEQYF
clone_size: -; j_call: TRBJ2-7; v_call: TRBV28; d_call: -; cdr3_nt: TGTGCCAGCAGCCGGGACCAACGGTCCTACGAGCAGTACTTC; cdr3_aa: CASSRDQRSYEQYF
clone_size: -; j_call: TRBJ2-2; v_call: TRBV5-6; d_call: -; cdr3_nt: TGTGCCAGCAGCTTTGAGGGCTCTAACACCGGGGAGCTGTTTTTT; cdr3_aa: CASSFEGSNTGELFF
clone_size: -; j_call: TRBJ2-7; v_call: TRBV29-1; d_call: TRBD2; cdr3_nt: TGCAGCGTTGACGGGACTAGCGGGGCGAGCTCCTACGAGCAGTACTTC; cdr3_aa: CSVDGTSGASSYEQYF
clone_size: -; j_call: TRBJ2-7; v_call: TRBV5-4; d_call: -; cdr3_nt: TGTGCCAGCAGCTTGGGTCTAGGGGGCTACGAGCAGTACTTC; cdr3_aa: CASSLGLGGYEQYF
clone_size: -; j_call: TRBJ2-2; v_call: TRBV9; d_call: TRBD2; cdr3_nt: TGTGCCAGCAGCGTAGGGGGTAGCGGGAACTCCGGGGAGCTGTTTTTT; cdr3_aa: CASSVGGSGNSGELFF
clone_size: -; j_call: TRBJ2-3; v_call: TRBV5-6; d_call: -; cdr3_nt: TGTGCCAGCAGCTTGCCGGGGGGCTACACAGATACGCAGTATTTT; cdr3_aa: CASSLPGGYTDTQYF
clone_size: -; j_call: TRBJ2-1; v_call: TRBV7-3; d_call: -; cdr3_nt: TGTGCCAGCAGCTTAGGACCCCTAGGATATGAGCAGTTCTTC; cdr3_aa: CASSLGPLGYEQFF
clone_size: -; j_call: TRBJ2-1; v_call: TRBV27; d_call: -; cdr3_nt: TGTGCCAGCAGTTTGTACCTAGCGCTCTCCTACAATGAGCAGTTCTTC; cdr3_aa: CASSLYLALSYNEQFF
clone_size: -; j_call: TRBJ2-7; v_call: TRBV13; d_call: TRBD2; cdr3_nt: TGTGCCAGCAGCGCCCGACTAGCGTCGAGCTCCTACGAGCAGTACTTC; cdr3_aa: CASSARLASSSYEQYF
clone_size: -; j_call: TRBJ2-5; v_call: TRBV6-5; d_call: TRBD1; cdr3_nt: TGTGCCAGCAGTCTGAACAGGGGGCGGGAGACCCAGTACTTC; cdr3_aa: CASSLNRGRETQYF
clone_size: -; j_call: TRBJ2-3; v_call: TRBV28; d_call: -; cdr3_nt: TGTGCCAGCAGTTTATTAGCGGCCGATACGCAGTATTTT; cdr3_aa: CASSLLAADTQYF
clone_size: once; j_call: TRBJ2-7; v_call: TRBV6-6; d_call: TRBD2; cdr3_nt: TGTGCCAGCAGCCCGATAGCGGGAGAGCCTTATGAGCAGTACTTC; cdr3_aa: CASSPIAGEPYEQYF
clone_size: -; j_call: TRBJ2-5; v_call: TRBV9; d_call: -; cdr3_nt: TGTGCCAGCAGCGTAGGGCGAACTCAAGAGACCCAGTACTTC; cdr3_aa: CASSVGRTQETQYF
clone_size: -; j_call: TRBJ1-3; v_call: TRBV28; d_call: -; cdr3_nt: TGTGCCAGCAGTTTACTACAGGGAAACACCATATATTTT; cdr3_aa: CASSLLQGNTIYF
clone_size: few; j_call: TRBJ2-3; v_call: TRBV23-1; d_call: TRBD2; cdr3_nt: TGCGCCAGCAGTCAATCGGTATGGACTAGCGAAAGAGCCGCAGGCACAGATACGCAGTATTTT; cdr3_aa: CASSQSVWTSERAAGTDTQYF
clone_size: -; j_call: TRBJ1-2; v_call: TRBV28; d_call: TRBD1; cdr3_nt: TGTGCCAGCAGTCTCTCCCGGACAGGGAATGGCTACACCTTC; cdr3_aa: CASSLSRTGNGYTF
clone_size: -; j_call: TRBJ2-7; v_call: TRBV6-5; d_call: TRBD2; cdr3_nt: TGTGCCAGCAGTCACCTAGCGGGAGGCTACGAGCAGTACTTC; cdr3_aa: CASSHLAGGYEQYF
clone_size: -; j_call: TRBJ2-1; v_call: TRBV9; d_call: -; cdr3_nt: TGTGCCAGCAGCCCGCCGCAAGGTGGAGGGAATGAGCAGTTCTTC; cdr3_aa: CASSPPQGGGNEQFF
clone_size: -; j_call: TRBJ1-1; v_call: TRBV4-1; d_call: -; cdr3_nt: TGCGCCAGCAGCCAAGATATGACAGCGCGGGGAGCTTTCTTT; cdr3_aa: CASSQDMTARGAFF
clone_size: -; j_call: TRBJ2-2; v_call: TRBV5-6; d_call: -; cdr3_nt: TGTGCCAGCAGCTCGATTACAGGGAACACCGGGGAGCTGTTTTTT; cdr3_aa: CASSSITGNTGELFF
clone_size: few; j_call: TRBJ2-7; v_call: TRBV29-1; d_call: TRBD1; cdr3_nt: TGCAGCGTGGCCGGACAGGGGCTCGAGCAGTACTTC; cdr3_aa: CSVAGQGLEQYF
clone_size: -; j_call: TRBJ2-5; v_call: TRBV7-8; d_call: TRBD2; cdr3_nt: TGTGCCAGCAGCTTCCTAGCGGGAGGGCCTGGTGAAACAGAGACCCAGTACTTC; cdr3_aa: CASSFLAGGPGETETQYF
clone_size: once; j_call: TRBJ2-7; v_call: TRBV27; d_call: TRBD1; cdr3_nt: TGTGCCAGCAGTTTAAAAGGGGGCGCCTACGAGCAGTACTTC; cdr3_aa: CASSLKGGAYEQYF
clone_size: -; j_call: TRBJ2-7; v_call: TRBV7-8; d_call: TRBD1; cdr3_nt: TGTGCCAGCACCAAAACCGGGACAGGGGTGACCTACGAGCAGTACTTC; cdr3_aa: CASTKTGTGVTYEQYF
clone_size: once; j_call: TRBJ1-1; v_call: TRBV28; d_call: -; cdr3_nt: TGTGCCAGCAGTATGCACAGGGTCCCTGAAGCTTTCTTT; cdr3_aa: CASSMHRVPEAFF
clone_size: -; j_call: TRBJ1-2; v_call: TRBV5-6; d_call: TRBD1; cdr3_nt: TGTGCCAGCAGCTTTGACAGGGAGTACTATGGCTACACCTTC; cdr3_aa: CASSFDREYYGYTF
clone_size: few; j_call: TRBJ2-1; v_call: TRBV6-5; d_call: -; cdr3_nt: TGTGCCAGCAGTTACTCAACGGGAGACTACAATGAGCAGTTCTTC; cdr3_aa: CASSYSTGDYNEQFF
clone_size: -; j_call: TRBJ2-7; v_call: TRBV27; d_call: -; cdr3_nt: TGTGCCAGCAGTTGGGGATCGGCCTACGAGCAGTACTTC; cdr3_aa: CASSWGSAYEQYF
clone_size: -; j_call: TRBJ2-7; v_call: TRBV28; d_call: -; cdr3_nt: TGTGCCAGCAGTTTCAGGGGAAGGACTTACGAGCAGTACTTC; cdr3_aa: CASSFRGRTYEQYF
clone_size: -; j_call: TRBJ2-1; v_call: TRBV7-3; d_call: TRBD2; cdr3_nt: TGTGCCAGCAGCTCCATTGGGGGAGCGGGAAATGAGCAGTTCTTC; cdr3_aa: CASSSIGGAGNEQFF
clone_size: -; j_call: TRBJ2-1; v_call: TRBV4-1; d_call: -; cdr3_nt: TGCGCCAGCAGCCAAGGCTATGAGCAGTTCTTC; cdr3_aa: CASSQGYEQFF
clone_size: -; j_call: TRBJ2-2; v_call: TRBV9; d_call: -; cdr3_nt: TGTGCCAGCAGCGTAAGCACCGGGGAGCTGTTTTTT; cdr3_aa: CASSVSTGELFF
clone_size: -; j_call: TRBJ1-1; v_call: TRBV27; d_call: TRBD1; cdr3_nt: TGTGCCAGCAGTTTGGGACAGGGGGCAACTGAAGCTTTCTTT; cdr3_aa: CASSLGQGATEAFF
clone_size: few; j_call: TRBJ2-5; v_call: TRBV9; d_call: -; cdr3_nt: TGTGCCAGCAGCCCCCCGGGCCCGTTCCAAGAGACCCAGTACTTC; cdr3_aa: CASSPPGPFQETQYF
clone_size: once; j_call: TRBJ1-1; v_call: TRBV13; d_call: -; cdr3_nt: TGTGCCAGCAGCTTAGGTCTCCGGGAAGCTTTCTTT; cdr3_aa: CASSLGLREAFF
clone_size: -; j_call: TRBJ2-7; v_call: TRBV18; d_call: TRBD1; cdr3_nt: TGTGCCAGCTCACCAGCCGACAGGGTCTACGAGCAGTACTTC; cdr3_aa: CASSPADRVYEQYF
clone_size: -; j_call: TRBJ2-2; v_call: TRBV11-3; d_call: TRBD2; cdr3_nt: TGTGCCAGCAGCCTACTAGCGGGAGCCGGGGAGCTGTTTTTT; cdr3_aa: CASSLLAGAGELFF
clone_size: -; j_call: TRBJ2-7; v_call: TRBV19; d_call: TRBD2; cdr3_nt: TGTGCCAGTAGTCCAGCGGGAGGCTCCTACGAGCAGTACTTC; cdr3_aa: CASSPAGGSYEQYF
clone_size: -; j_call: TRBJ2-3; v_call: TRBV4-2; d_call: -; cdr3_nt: TGTGCCAGCAGCCTTTTCCGGCGGTCGCCGACGCAGTATTTT; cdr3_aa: CASSLFRRSPTQYF
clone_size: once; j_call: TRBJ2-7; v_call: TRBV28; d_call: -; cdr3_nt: TGTGCCAGCAGTCCTCCTCAGCGGTACTTATCCTACGAGCAGTACTTC; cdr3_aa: CASSPPQRYLSYEQYF
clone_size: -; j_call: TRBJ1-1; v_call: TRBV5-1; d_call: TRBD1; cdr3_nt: TGCGCCAGCAGCTTCCGGGACAGTAACACTGAAGCTTTCTTT; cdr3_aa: CASSFRDSNTEAFF
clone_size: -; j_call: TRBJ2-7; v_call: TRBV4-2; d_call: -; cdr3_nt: TGTGCCAGCAGCCAACGGCCGGCCAACGACGAGCAGTACTTC; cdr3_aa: CASSQRPANDEQYF
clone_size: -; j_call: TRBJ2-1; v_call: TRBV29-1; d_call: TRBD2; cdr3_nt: TGCAGCGTTGAGTATAGCGGGTTTGGCTACAATGAGCAGTTCTTC; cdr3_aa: CSVEYSGFGYNEQFF
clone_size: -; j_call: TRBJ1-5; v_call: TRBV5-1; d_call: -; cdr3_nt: TGCGCCAGCAGCTTGGGCAGTGGAGTTCAGCCCCAGCATTTT; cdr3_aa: CASSLGSGVQPQHF
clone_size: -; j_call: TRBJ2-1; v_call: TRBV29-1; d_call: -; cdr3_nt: TGCAGCGTCCCTGGATGGGGCGGGTTCTACAATGAGCAGTTCTTC; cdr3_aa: CSVPGWGGFYNEQFF